This T cell receptor (beta chain) was found in a study of T cell responses to AZD1222 COVID-19 vaccine. Germline V lookup: CDR1 GTSNPN, CDR2 SVGIG (reference sequence). The V end was cut by 0 bases, the J end by 5 bases, with 11 bases between. The CDR3 sequence is 13 residues long. Points on this clone: Its antigen is unidentified.

Data came from immunoSEQ multiplex PCR; TCRdb stores just in-frame clones and leaves some out. The sample has over 110,000 clones; around 90% are singletons. Study results and limitations: White British people made up most donors, females outnumbered males, and clonal diversity was possibly underestimated. Just a handful of AZD1222 recipients were seropositive at baseline.

This material consisted of peripheral blood, taken on day 0 of AZD1222 vaccination. The origin of this receptor is an adult in good health. This rearrangement joins TRBV30 to TRBJ2-7, with a tentative D call TRBD1 (5 bases). The CDR3 is CAWSVAQGHEQYF. DNA of the CDR3: TGTGCCTGGAGTGTCGCGCAGGGCCACGAGCAGTACTTC.